What follows describes a single T cell receptor (beta chain). Looked up from germline, CDR1 is SGHNT and CDR2 is YYREEE (reference sequence). Losses at the gene ends were 4 bases for V and 6 bases for J; bases not matched to a gene: 8. This CDR3 contains 15 residues. This specimen belongs to a study of radiotherapy plus CTLA-4 blockade in lung cancer. TCRdb's table, derived via immunoSEQ multiplex PCR, lists solely in-frame clones and lacks some. This table holds around 24,000 clones, approximately 70% found once. The receptor comes from a human donor with non-small cell lung cancer who had stable disease on radiotherapy plus ipilimumab. This sample comprised peripheral blood, obtained from a patient treated with radiotherapy plus ipilimumab. The chain links TRBV5-4 to TRBJ2-3; 10 bases agree with TRBD2. The chain's CDR3 is CASSALKTSGDTQYF. For the CDR3, the DNA is TGTGCCAGCAGCGCTTTAAAGACTAGCGGGGATACGCAGTATTTT.